These 26 T cell receptor beta chains were all obtained from the same sample, sequenced in a study of control samples from healthy donors and cancer patients. Libraries were prepared by immunoSEQ multiplex PCR; TCRdb keeps only in-frame clonotypes and omits some of them. The sample lists about 170,000 clones; approximately 92% were seen once. The material sequenced was blood. The receptors shown here come from a woman in her fifties or sixties in good health.

This clone occurred once. The chain links TRBV3-1 (or the pseudogene TRBV3-2) to TRBJ2-7, with TRBD1 matching over 9 bases. With V trimmed by 4 bases and J by 3 bases, 7 bases remained unmatched. CDR3 length: 15 residues. Looked up from germline, CDR1 is LGHDT and CDR2 is YNNKEL (reference sequence). This CDR3 reads CASSPTGTGIYEQYF. The DNA of the CDR3 is TGTGCCAGCAGCCCCACCGGGACAGGGATCTACGAGCAGTACTTC.

The V and J genes are TRBV7-2 and TRBJ2-5; D might be TRBD2 (5 bases). Germline-derived CDR1 and CDR2 are SGHTA and FQGNSA. V lost 5 bases to trimming and J lost 4 bases, with 14 bases between them. The CDR3 length is 14 residues. CDR3 in DNA: TGTGCCAGCAGCCCGGGATCAGCGTCAGAGACCCAGTACTTC. Protein sequence: CASSPGSASETQYF.

The CDR3 DNA reads as TGTGCCAGCAAGCAGACAGCTACGGACGAGCAGTACTTC. Translation: CASKQTATDEQYF. The V and J genes are TRBV27 and TRBJ2-7, with D tentatively TRBD1 (5 bases). The V gene lost 7 bases and the J gene lost 5 bases, with 15 bases spanning the gap. Germline lookup yields CDR1 MNHEY and CDR2 SMNVEV (reference sequence). The CDR3 has 13 residues.

The chain joins TRBV6-2 or TRBV6-3 to TRBJ1-2; 9 nucleotides match TRBD1. Unmatched junction bases numbered 7, after V lost 6 bases and J lost 8 bases. In germline, CDR1 is MNHEY, CDR2 SVGEGT. The CDR3 is made up of 13 amino acids. The CDR3 nucleotides are TGTGCCAGCAGCCCTACTGGACAGGGGGGCTACACCTTC. This translates into CASSPTGQGGYTF.

The genes are TRBV27 and TRBJ2-3; no clear D. The CDR3 consists of 15 residues. CDR1 and CDR2 (germline): MNHEY, SMNVEV (reference sequence). Trimming cost V 3 bases and J 4 bases, with 14 bases left between them. Here the CDR3 reads CASSLWIFRADTQYF. CDR3 coding DNA: TGTGCCAGCAGTTTGTGGATTTTCCGCGCAGATACGCAGTATTTT.

The gene calls are TRBV12-2 and TRBJ2-5; the D call of TRBD1 is as the table states it, not checked on the DNA. TRBV12-2 is a pseudogene segment. This CDR3 is 16 amino acids long. Here the CDR3 reads CASRLGDREVGETQYF. The CDR3 bases are TGTGCAAGTCGCTTGGGGGACAGGGAAGTAGGAGAGACCCAGTACTTC.

V gene TRBV7-2 combines with J gene TRBJ1-2; 7 nucleotides agree with TRBD1. V was clipped by 3 bases and J by 4 bases; unmatched bases: 8. The V gene's germline CDR1 is SGHTA and CDR2 FQGNSA. The CDR3 length is 15 residues. The CDR3 loop is CASSFDRATIYGYTF. The DNA for the CDR3 is TGTGCCAGCAGCTTCGACAGGGCTACTATCTATGGCTACACCTTC.

The chain links TRBV9 to TRBJ1-1; TRBD1 matches at 7 bases. The germline V gene encodes CDR1 SGDLS and CDR2 YYNGEE. This CDR3 has 14 residues. J gave up 0 bases and V 6 bases, and 5 bases lay outside the gene matches. The CDR3 here is CASTFGQVNTEAFF. CDR3 sequence (DNA): TGTGCCAGCACCTTTGGACAGGTGAACACTGAAGCTTTCTTT.

This clone was seen just once. The CDR3 DNA sequence: TGTGCCAGCAGCTTGTCCGGGCCCGGGGAGCTGTTTTTT. Amino acids: CASSLSGPGELFF. This chain joins TRBV5-6 and TRBJ2-2; D remains unclear. This CDR3 has 13 residues. CDR1 and CDR2 from the germline V gene are SGHDT and YYEEEE. V lost 1 base and J lost 6, with 7 bases in between.

V and J are TRBV6-2 or TRBV6-3 and TRBJ1-5, with D perhaps TRBD1 (6 bases). The CDR3 loop spans 18 amino acids. Trimming removed 5 bases from V and 5 bases from J, with 25 bases in between. Germline-derived CDR1 and CDR2 are MNHEY and SVGEGT. Here the CDR3 DNA reads TGTGCCAGCAGTAAACAGGGCCCAGGGCGCAACCCCGATCAGCCCCAGCATTTT. Its protein product is CASSKQGPGRNPDQPQHF.

V gene TRBV9 combines with J gene TRBJ1-6, with D maybe TRBD1 (6 bases). This CDR3 has 14 residues. Germline V gene data show CDR1 as SGDLS and CDR2 as YYNGEE. V dropped 3 bases and J dropped 10 bases, with 14 bases sitting between them. DNA of the CDR3: TGTGCCAGCAGCGATCCCAGGGGATACTCACCCCTCCACTTT. Translated, it gives CASSDPRGYSPLHF.

This rearrangement joins TRBV10-2 to TRBJ2-6, with 14 bases matching TRBD2. V shed 4 bases, J shed 0 bases, and the junction held 11 bases outside the gene matches. The CDR3 has 21 residues. CDR1 and CDR2 (germline): WSHSY, SAAADI. The CDR3 spells CASSGSTSGGAQSSGANVLTF. The CDR3 coding sequence is TGCGCCAGCAGTGGGTCGACTAGCGGGGGGGCCCAAAGCTCTGGGGCCAACGTCCTGACTTTC.

The chain couples TRBV7-9 to TRBJ2-2; the D is unclear. This CDR3 is built from 15 residues. Germline-derived CDR1 and CDR2 are SEHNR and FQNEAQ (reference sequence). Trimming left V 3 bases short and J 1 base short, with 9 bases between. CDR3 nucleotides: TGTGCCAGCAGCTTGCGCAGAGGGAACACCGGGGAGCTGTTTTTT. It encodes CASSLRRGNTGELFF.

To note about this clone: Sequence at one end of the junction differs from germline and may be a read error. Other DNA sequences in this sample translate to the same CDR3. The gene calls are TRBV5-4 and TRBJ2-3, with a possible D match to TRBD2 (5 bases). This CDR3 is built from 15 residues. The germline V gene has CDR1 SGHNT and CDR2 YYREEE (reference sequence). The CDR3 is CASSLVSASTDTQYF. In DNA form, the CDR3 reads TGTGCCAGCAGCTTGGTCTCTGCTAGCACGGATACGCAGTATTTT.

V gene TRBV2 combines with J gene TRBJ2-7, with D unclear. The CDR3 is 14 residues long. The V end lost 2 bases, the J end lost 0 bases, and 8 bases lay between the germline ends. Germline CDR1 and CDR2: SNHLY and FYNNEI. The CDR3 DNA sequence: TGTGCCAGCAGTGAATGGGATCGCTCCTACGAGCAGTACTTC. Its protein is CASSEWDRSYEQYF.

The chain is built from TRBV5-1 and TRBJ2-2; the match to TRBD1 covers 7 bases. The CDR3 is made up of 15 amino acids. Looked up from germline, CDR1 is SGHRS and CDR2 is YFSETQ. Losses at the gene ends were 4 bases for V and 4 bases for J; bases not matched to a gene: 7. CDR3 amino acids: CASSEGTEFTGELFF. CDR3 in DNA: TGCGCCAGCAGCGAAGGGACAGAATTCACCGGGGAGCTGTTTTTT.

V gene TRBV5-1 combines with J gene TRBJ1-1, with D perhaps TRBD1 (5 bases). Germline assignment: CDR1 SGHRS and CDR2 YFSETQ. Between the trimmed V and J ends, which lost 2 bases and 3 bases, there was a span of 14 bases. The CDR3 extends over 15 amino acids. CDR3 amino acids: CASSLAGRSDTEAFF. For the CDR3, the DNA is TGCGCCAGCAGCTTAGCAGGGAGGTCCGACACTGAAGCTTTCTTT.

This chain's CDR3 is CASSLGLLSNEKLFF. CDR3 sequence (DNA): TGTGCCAGCAGCTTAGGGTTACTCAGCAATGAAAAACTGTTTTTT. This chain joins TRBV7-9 and TRBJ1-4; D gene ambiguous. V lost 1 base to trimming and J lost 5 bases, with 11 bases between them. The CDR3 has 15 residues. Germline CDR1 and CDR2: SEHNR and FQNEAQ (reference sequence).

The chain employs TRBV6-1 and TRBJ2-6; D is possibly TRBD2 (5 bases). CDR1 is MNHNS and CDR2 is SASEGT in the germline V gene. V lost 2 bases and J 2 bases, leaving 7 bases between the germline ends. The CDR3 runs 15 residues. The CDR3 reads CASSETGTGANVLTF. DNA for the CDR3: TGTGCCAGCAGTGAAACGGGGACTGGGGCCAACGTCCTGACTTTC.

The chain couples TRBV7-8 to TRBJ2-2, with unresolved D. The CDR3 sequence is 16 residues long. Germline lookup yields CDR1 SGHVS and CDR2 FQNEAQ. V was shortened by 5 bases and J by 0 bases, with 13 bases between the two germline ends. CDR3 DNA sequence: TGTGCCAGCAGCCAACGACACATTACGAACACCGGGGAGCTGTTTTTT. Its translation: CASSQRHITNTGELFF.

This rearrangement joins TRBV5-1 to TRBJ1-2, with TRBD1 identical over 10 bases. J lost 10 bases, V lost 0 bases, and 3 bases had no gene match. The CDR3 contains 13 residues. Germline lookup yields CDR1 SGHRS and CDR2 YFSETQ. For the CDR3, the DNA is TGCGCCAGCAGCTTGGAGGGACAGGGGAACTACACCTTC. Translation: CASSLEGQGNYTF.

The V and J genes are TRBV5-4 and TRBJ2-6; a weak D match, TRBD2 (6 bases). Germline CDR1 SGHNT, CDR2 YYREEE (reference sequence). Between the trimmed V and J ends, which lost 0 bases and 4 bases, there was a span of 8 bases. The CDR3 consists of 15 residues. The CDR3: CASSLGGTGANVLTF. Here the CDR3 DNA reads TGTGCCAGCAGCTTGGGCGGGACGGGGGCCAACGTCCTGACTTTC.

The chain couples TRBV7-2 to TRBJ1-4; D perhaps matches TRBD1 (5 bases). The CDR3 is 15 amino acids. CDR1 is SGHTA and CDR2 is FQGNSA in the germline V gene. Trimming removed 6 bases from V and 4 bases from J, with 15 bases in between. The CDR3 sequence is CASRQAGTFNEKLFF. For the CDR3, the DNA is TGTGCCAGCAGACAGGCCGGGACGTTTAATGAAAAACTGTTTTTT.

V and J are TRBV3-1 (or the pseudogene TRBV3-2) and TRBJ1-2, with 7 bases that match TRBD1. This CDR3 contains 14 residues. J lost 3 bases, V lost 3 bases, and 4 bases had no gene match. Germline V gene data show CDR1 as LGHDT and CDR2 as YNNKEL (reference sequence). CDR3 amino acids: CASSQEGAYYGYTF. The CDR3 DNA is TGTGCCAGCAGCCAGGAGGGGGCTTACTATGGCTACACCTTC.

This chain links TRBV4-2 with TRBJ1-1; D unresolved. Germline CDR1 and CDR2: LGHNA and YNFKEQ. V lost 1 base and J 4 bases, leaving 7 bases between the germline ends. The CDR3 runs 13 residues. Written as DNA, the CDR3 is TGTGCCAGCAGCCAAGTCATGGGCACTGAAGCTTTCTTT. Translation: CASSQVMGTEAFF.

The V gene is TRBV11-2, the J gene TRBJ1-3, with a possible D match to TRBD1 (6 bases). This CDR3 is built from 18 residues. The germline V and J ends were trimmed by 2 bases and 3 bases, with 20 bases remaining between them. Germline-derived CDR1 and CDR2 are SGHAT and FQNNGV. Here the CDR3 reads CASSLNFGRYRVGNTIYF. CDR3 sequence (DNA): TGTGCCAGCAGCTTAAACTTCGGGCGGTACAGGGTTGGAAACACCATATATTTT.